This TCR beta chain derives from a study of cytomegalovirus exposure and HLA in healthy donors. PCR primers comprised 60 Vbeta and 13 Jbeta primers. Sequencing was performed with immunoSEQ multiplex PCR; in TCRdb, only in-frame clones are kept and a portion is missing. This sample's clone table lists 150,000 to 200,000 clones. Donors were nominally healthy when sampled, though unrecorded immune exposures were likely. The clonotype was recovered from a woman between 18 and 29 years old in good health and CMV-seropositive. Sequencing was performed on PBMCs.

The CDR3 nucleotides read TGTGCCAGCAGCTTGGGTTCAGGGGCCTACGAGCAGTACTTC. As protein: CASSLGSGAYEQYF. The V call is TRBV5-6, the J call TRBJ2-7, with D possibly TRBD1 on 6 matching bases. The CDR3 length is 14 residues. The V end was cut by 0 bases, the J end by 2 bases, with 9 bases between. Germline values: CDR1 SGHDT, CDR2 YYEEEE. Drawing the rest from reference TRBV5-6 and TRBJ2-7, the complete variable domain is DAGVTQSPTHLIKTRGQQVTLRCSPKSGHDTVSWYQQALGQGPQFIFQYYEEEERQRGNFPDRFSGHQFPNYSSELNVNALLLGDSALYLCASSLGSGAYEQYFGPGTRLTVT.